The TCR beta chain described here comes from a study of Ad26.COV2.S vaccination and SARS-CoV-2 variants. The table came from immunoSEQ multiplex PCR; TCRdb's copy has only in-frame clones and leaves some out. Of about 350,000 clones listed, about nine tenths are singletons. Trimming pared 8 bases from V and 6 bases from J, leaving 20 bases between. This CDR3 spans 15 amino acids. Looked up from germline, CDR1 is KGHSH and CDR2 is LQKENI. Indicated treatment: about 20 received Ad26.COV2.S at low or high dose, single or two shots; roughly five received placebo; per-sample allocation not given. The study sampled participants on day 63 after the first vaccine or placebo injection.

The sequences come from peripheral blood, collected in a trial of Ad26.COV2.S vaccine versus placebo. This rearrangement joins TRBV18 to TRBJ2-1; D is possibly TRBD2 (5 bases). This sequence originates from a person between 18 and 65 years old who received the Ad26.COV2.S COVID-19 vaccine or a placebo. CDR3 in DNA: TGTGCCAGCCCCCCGAGGTTACCTAGCTTCAATGAGCAGTTCTTC. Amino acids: CASPPRLPSFNEQFF.